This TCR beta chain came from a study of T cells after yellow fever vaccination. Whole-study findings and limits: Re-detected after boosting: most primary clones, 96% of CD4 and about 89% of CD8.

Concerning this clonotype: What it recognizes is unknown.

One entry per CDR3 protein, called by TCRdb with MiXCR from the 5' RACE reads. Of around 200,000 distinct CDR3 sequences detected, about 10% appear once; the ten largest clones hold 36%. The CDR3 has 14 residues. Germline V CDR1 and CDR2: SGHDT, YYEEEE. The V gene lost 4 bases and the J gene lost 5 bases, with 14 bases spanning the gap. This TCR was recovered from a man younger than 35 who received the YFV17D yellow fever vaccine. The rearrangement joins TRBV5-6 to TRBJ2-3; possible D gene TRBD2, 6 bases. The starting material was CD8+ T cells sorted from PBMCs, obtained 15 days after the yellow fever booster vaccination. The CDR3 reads CASSLGGRVDTQYF. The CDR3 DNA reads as TGTGCCAGCAGCCTGGGGGGTCGGGTAGATACGCAGTATTTT.